These 28 T cell receptor beta chains were sequenced from one sample in a study of beta chain features in type 1 diabetes listed by TCRdb under 2018. General findings and caveats noted by the study authors: Type 1 diabetes patients showed a moderate but significant shortening of TCRB CDR3 length in all four CD4+ subsets.

Library preparation was by the immunoSEQ multiplex PCR assay. All of the isolated RNA was reverse transcribed with the High Capacity cDNA Reverse Transcription Kit, so expressed TCRB transcripts were sequenced. TCRdb carries this immuneACCESS record with in-frame sequences only. Its versions omit some clonotypes, under half of them owing to an unresolved V gene in the studies checked, with the rest unexplained. Within this sample are 500,000 to 800,000 clones, with approximately 13% of them counted one time only. The top ten hold around 0.12% of the sample. For these receptors, no antigen is known. Sequencing used naive CD4+ T cells from blood. What the cell subset or site label conveys for this sample: true naive CD4+ T cells. Source of these receptors: a man aged 25 to 40 with type 1 diabetes.

This clone was observed a handful of times. This chain links TRBV6-1 with TRBJ2-5, with 7 bases identical to TRBD1. Germline CDR1 is MNHNS and CDR2 is SASEGT. The CDR3 has 14 residues. Trimming at V came to 5 bases and at J to 2 bases, leaving 5 bases not matched to a gene. The CDR3 DNA reads TGTGCCAGCAGTAGACAGGGTTGGCAAGAGACCCAGTACTTC. Amino acids: CASSRQGWQETQYF.

This clone occurred a few times. This chain connects TRBV29-1 to TRBJ2-2; D possibly corresponds to TRBD1 (6 bases). CDR1 is SQVTM and CDR2 is ANQGSEA in the germline V gene. The CDR3 runs 13 residues. The CDR3, as DNA: TGCACTTCCTACAGGGCGGACACCGGGGAGCTGTTTTTT. Its protein product is CTSYRADTGELFF.

This clone was seen a few times. J is TRBJ2-3 and V is TRBV19; 7 bases agree with TRBD2. V trimming: 6 bases; J trimming: 0 bases; junction bases outside the gene matches: 0. This CDR3 has 13 amino acids. Germline V gene data show CDR1 as LNHDA and CDR2 as SQIVND (reference sequence). The CDR3 nucleotides are TGTGCCAGTAGCGGGGGGAGCACAGATACGCAGTATTTT. Protein product: CASSGGSTDTQYF.

This chain uses TRBV9 with TRBJ1-1, with D tentatively TRBD1 (5 bases). Trimming removed 4 bases at V and 2 bases at J, with 18 bases between. CDR3 length equals 16 residues. Germline V lookup: CDR1 SGDLS, CDR2 YYNGEE. The CDR3 region is CASSPRVQGANTEAFF. For the CDR3, the DNA is TGTGCCAGCAGCCCTCGGGTCCAGGGTGCAAACACTGAAGCTTTCTTT.

The sample holds a few counts of this clone. The rearrangement uses TRBV6-5 and TRBJ1-4; weak D call: TRBD1 (6 bases). Germline values: CDR1 MNHEY, CDR2 SVGAGI. The CDR3 sequence is 13 residues long. Trimming stripped 4 bases from V and 13 bases from J, with 16 bases between. This CDR3 is CASSFPDRIRLFF. The CDR3 DNA reads as TGTGCCAGCAGTTTCCCCGACAGGATTAGACTGTTTTTT.

This clone was picked up a small number of times. The chain joins TRBV6-5 to TRBJ2-5; 9 bases align to TRBD2. V was clipped by 0 bases and J by 2 bases; unmatched bases: 4. This CDR3 is built from 16 residues. Looked up from germline, CDR1 is MNHEY and CDR2 is SVGAGI. CDR3 sequence reads: CASSYSGLAGQETQYF. CDR3 nucleotides: TGTGCCAGCAGTTACTCGGGGCTAGCGGGACAAGAGACCCAGTACTTC.

The chain has TRBV7-2 and TRBJ2-3, with no clear D. This CDR3 region has 13 residues. From germline, CDR1 is SGHTA and CDR2 FQGNSA. The germline V and J ends were trimmed by 3 bases and 2 bases, with 6 bases remaining between them. CDR3 in DNA: TGTGCCAGCAGCTTGGTCTTCACAGATACGCAGTATTTT. Translating it yields CASSLVFTDTQYF.

The rearrangement uses TRBV4-2 and TRBJ2-3, with 10 bases matching TRBD2. Germline V lookup: CDR1 LGHNA, CDR2 YNFKEQ. CDR3 length: 15 residues. The V segment lost 3 bases and the J segment 3 bases; nucleotides outside the gene matches: 3. DNA for the CDR3: TGTGCCAGCAGCCATCCTAGCGGGGGTACAGATACGCAGTATTTT. Translation gives CASSHPSGGTDTQYF.

This clone was seen a handful of times. The V call is TRBV11-2, the J call TRBJ2-7; D might be TRBD2 (6 bases). Germline V lookup: CDR1 SGHAT, CDR2 FQNNGV. V lost 5 bases and J lost 7, with 15 bases in between. The CDR3 is made up of 13 amino acids. CDR3 nucleotide sequence: TGTGCCAGCAGCCAGGGACTGCGATTGGAGCAGTACTTC. Residues: CASSQGLRLEQYF.

In its sample, this clone was seen a few times. This chain joins TRBV7-9 and TRBJ2-3, with 13 bases lining up with TRBD2. Unmatched junction bases numbered 8, after V lost 10 bases and J lost 7 bases. The CDR3 covers 14 residues. Per the germline V gene, CDR1 is SEHNR and CDR2 is FQNEAQ (reference sequence). The CDR3: CATLTSGGANTQYF. CDR3 nucleotide sequence: TGTGCCACCCTAACTAGCGGGGGGGCGAATACGCAGTATTTT. The full variable domain, with the rest looked up from reference TRBV7-9 and TRBJ2-3, is DTGVSQNPRHKITKRGQNVTFRCDPISEHNRLYWYRQTLGQGPEFLTYFQNEAQLEKSRLLSDRFSAERPKGSFSTLEIQRTEQGDSAMYLCATLTSGGANTQYFGPGTRLTVL.

On this clone: This sample also contains other DNA sequences that code for the same CDR3. The chain couples TRBV5-1 to TRBJ2-3, with D unresolved. The CDR3 loop spans 12 amino acids. V shed 0 bases and J shed 6 bases, with 5 bases lying between them. Germline assignment: CDR1 SGHRS and CDR2 YFSETQ. CDR3 region: CASSLEGDTQYF. CDR3 nucleotides: TGCGCCAGCAGCTTGGAAGGGGATACGCAGTATTTT.

This clone was observed a few times. The rearrangement links TRBV7-9 to TRBJ2-4, with D maybe TRBD1 (5 bases). Trimming took 7 bases from V and 5 from J, leaving 18 bases between them. Germline assignment: CDR1 SEHNR and CDR2 FQNEAQ (reference sequence). There are 15 residues in the CDR3. This chain's CDR3 is CASTITGPTQNIQYF. In DNA form, the CDR3 reads TGTGCCAGCACCATAACAGGCCCCACTCAAAACATTCAGTACTTC.

The rearrangement uses TRBV5-5 and TRBJ2-7; 8 bases line up with TRBD1. The germline V gene encodes CDR1 SGHKS and CDR2 YYEKEE (reference sequence). The CDR3 extends over 15 amino acids. V lost 4 bases and J lost 3; bases outside the gene matches: 9. The chain's CDR3 is CASSPRQGFSYEQYF. The CDR3 DNA sequence: TGTGCCAGCAGCCCGAGACAGGGGTTCAGCTACGAGCAGTACTTC.

As regards this clone: Other nucleotide sequences from this sample produce the same CDR3. V is TRBV30 and J is TRBJ1-5; D is ambiguous. Trimming stripped 0 bases from V and 4 bases from J, with 7 bases between. Looked up from germline, CDR1 is GTSNPN and CDR2 is SVGIG (reference sequence). This CDR3 is built from 13 residues. The CDR3 DNA reads as TGTGCCTGGAGTGTACGCCTAAATCAGCCCCAGCATTTT. Translation: CAWSVRLNQPQHF.

This clone was counted between two and nine times. V gene TRBV6-6 combines with J gene TRBJ2-1; a possible D gene is TRBD1 (6 bases). The CDR3 length is 14 residues. Germline assignment: CDR1 MNHNY and CDR2 SVGAGI (reference sequence). V gave up 6 bases and J gave up 4 bases, with 13 bases separating them. In nucleotides, the CDR3 is TGTGCCAGCAGACCCGACAGGTTTTACAATGAGCAGTTCTTC. Amino acid sequence: CASRPDRFYNEQFF.

This clone was recorded a few times. V is TRBV18 and J is TRBJ2-7; D is perhaps TRBD2 (5 bases). The CDR3 extends over 16 amino acids. V was trimmed by 5 bases and J by 0 bases, leaving 17 bases between them. CDR1 and CDR2 (germline): KGHSH, LQKENI. CDR3 amino acids: CASSTASDLSSYEQYF. The CDR3 nucleotides read TGTGCCAGCTCAACTGCCTCGGACTTGAGCTCCTACGAGCAGTACTTC. The complete variable domain, with remaining parts taken from reference TRBV18 and TRBJ2-7, reads NAGVMQNPRHLVRRRGQEARLRCSPMKGHSHVYWYRQLPEEGLKFMVYLQKENIIDESGMPKERFSAEFPKEGPSILRIQQVVRGDSAAYFCASSTASDLSSYEQYFGPGTRLTVT.

This chain connects TRBV18 to TRBJ1-3; D gene unclear. Trimming removed 4 bases at V and 0 bases at J, with 13 bases between. This CDR3 contains 16 residues. From germline, CDR1 is KGHSH and CDR2 LQKENI. CDR3 amino acids: CASSLRLPSSGNTIYF. The DNA of the CDR3 is TGTGCCAGCTCACTCAGGCTACCTAGCTCTGGAAACACCATATATTTT.

The chain is built from TRBV14 and TRBJ2-3; D unresolved. Trimming removed 1 base from V and 4 bases from J, with 18 bases in between. Germline V lookup: CDR1 SGHDN, CDR2 FVKESK. This CDR3 contains 17 residues. This CDR3 reads CASSQALKYIGPDTQYF. The DNA of the CDR3 is TGTGCCAGCAGCCAAGCTTTAAAGTACATCGGGCCAGATACGCAGTATTTT.

The J gene is TRBJ2-7, the V gene TRBV7-8; 9 bases line up with TRBD1. The CDR3 runs 16 residues. CDR1 SGHVS and CDR2 FQNEAQ come from the germline V gene. The J segment lost 4 bases and the V segment lost 0 bases, leaving 7 bases of the junction unmatched. The CDR3 DNA is TGTGCCAGCAGCTTAGCGTGGGGACAGGGAACGTACGAGCAGTACTTC. It is translated as CASSLAWGQGTYEQYF.

This clone turned up a few times. This sequence joins TRBV11-2 and TRBJ2-6; no firm D call. CDR1 and CDR2 (germline): SGHAT, FQNNGV. CDR3 size: 17 residues. V was pared by 0 bases and J by 0 bases, with 9 bases between. CDR3 residues: CASSLERRHSGANVLTF. The CDR3, as DNA: TGTGCCAGCAGCTTAGAGCGGCGGCACTCTGGGGCCAACGTCCTGACTTTC.

This chain links TRBV6-5 with TRBJ2-5; a weak D match, TRBD1 (6 bases). The germline V gene has CDR1 MNHEY and CDR2 SVGAGI. The length of the CDR3 is 13 residues. The ends were cut back, 7 bases at V and 1 base at J, with 10 bases in the middle. CDR3 DNA: TGTGCCAGCACCCCGGACAGCCAAGAGACCCAGTACTTC. It codes for CASTPDSQETQYF.

The chain has TRBV5-4 and TRBJ2-5; 7 bases agree with TRBD2. The CDR3 has 15 amino acids. The germline gives CDR1 SGHNT, CDR2 YYREEE (reference sequence). V dropped 0 bases and J dropped 5; count of bases not matched to a gene: 7. CDR3 in amino acids: CASSLGAGEWETQYF. CDR3 nucleotide sequence: TGTGCCAGCAGCTTGGGGGCGGGGGAATGGGAGACCCAGTACTTC.

This clone was counted a few times. This sequence joins TRBV2 and TRBJ2-5; 14 nucleotides match TRBD2. Per the germline V gene, CDR1 is SNHLY and CDR2 is FYNNEI. Germline trimming cut 6 bases from V and 5 bases from J; bases unmatched to any gene: 8. The CDR3 runs 16 residues. The CDR3 DNA is TGTGCCAGCAGCGGACTAGCGGGGGGTTTAGCTGAGACCCAGTACTTC. Translated: CASSGLAGGLAETQYF.

Details on this clone: The sample carries other DNA sequences with the same CDR3. The DNA for the CDR3 is TGTGCCAGCAGTTACTCCGGGGGCGATGAAAAACTGTTTTTT. Translation gives CASSYSGGDEKLFF. This rearrangement joins TRBV6-5 to TRBJ1-4; possibly TRBD1 for D (6 bases). The CDR3 spans 14 residues. The V and J ends lost 0 bases and 6 bases respectively, with 8 bases between them. The V gene's germline CDR1 is MNHEY and CDR2 SVGAGI.

This clone has only a few counts. V and J are TRBV29-1 and TRBJ1-1; D is unclear. Trimming shortened V by 6 bases and J by 0 bases, and 11 bases separated the two germline ends. This CDR3 is built from 13 residues. Germline CDR1 and CDR2: SQVTM and ANQGSEA. DNA of the CDR3: TGCAGCGTCGCCGGGCCCATGAACACTGAAGCTTTCTTT. Translated, it gives CSVAGPMNTEAFF.

This rearrangement joins TRBV5-1 to TRBJ2-4; D remains unclear. The CDR3 extends over 14 amino acids. The ends were cut back, 0 bases at V and 8 bases at J, with 12 bases in the middle. Germline CDR1 is SGHRS and CDR2 is YFSETQ. Here the CDR3 DNA reads TGCGCCAGCAGCTTGGTCCCCAATGGGGACATTCAGTACTTC. Protein: CASSLVPNGDIQYF.

This clone was picked up a small number of times. The chain joins TRBV9 to TRBJ2-2; 7 nucleotides agree with TRBD2. The CDR3 contains 15 residues. The germline V gene has CDR1 SGDLS and CDR2 YYNGEE. Trimming at V came to 4 bases and at J to 5 bases, leaving 8 bases not matched to a gene. The CDR3: CASSSQTSPTGELFF. The CDR3, as DNA: TGTGCCAGCAGCTCCCAGACTAGCCCGACCGGGGAGCTGTTTTTT.

The sample holds a few counts of this clone. The genes are TRBV9 and TRBJ2-4, with 8 positions matching TRBD1. CDR3 size: 15 residues. V was clipped by 2 bases and J by 3 bases; unmatched bases: 4. Germline loops: CDR1 SGDLS, CDR2 YYNGEE. The DNA for the CDR3 is TGTGCCAGCAGCGTGACAGGGGATGTCAAAAACATTCAGTACTTC. This encodes CASSVTGDVKNIQYF.